This T cell receptor (beta chain) was recorded in a study of blood T cell repertoires in COVID-19. The wider study: The study drew acute and convalescent COVID-19 samples from the United States, Italy and Spain.

Authors' analysis steps: Amplification of reference gene primers provided the estimated nucleated cell counts. The data were produced by immunoSEQ multiplex PCR, yet TCRdb's version contains in-frame clones alone and is incomplete. For V, J and clone size, that table is used; D and trimming come from the DNA. The table includes around 150,000 clones, roughly 84% detected once. Germline CDR1 and CDR2: MNHEY and SVGAGI. The CDR3 covers 14 residues. Trimming left V 10 bases short and J 2 bases short, with 12 bases between. This chain links TRBV6-5 with TRBJ1-6; D ambiguous. This receptor was taken from a woman aged 45-59 years in a cohort sampled during active or convalescent COVID-19. Input material: peripheral blood. The CDR3 DNA sequence: TGTGCCACCAGAAGAGACACCTATAATTCACCCCTCCACTTT. It is translated as CATRRDTYNSPLHF.